The present entry profiles one TCR beta chain with its context. This specimen comes from a study of T cell changes during pregnancy in multiple sclerosis. CDR3 length: 17 residues. From germline, CDR1 is MDHEN and CDR2 SYDVKM. V was clipped by 7 bases and J by 2 bases; unmatched bases: 13. This table comes from immunoSEQ multiplex PCR, and its TCRdb copy is limited to in-frame clones, with some not included. The sample has roughly 71,000 clones, more than 85% seen once. The rearrangement joins TRBV28 to TRBJ1-3; 8 bases agree with TRBD1. The clonotype was recovered from a female donor in good health, enrolled as a control in a pregnancy study. The sample here was peripheral blood, taken in the first trimester of pregnancy. CDR3: CASISTNLQGAGNTIYF. DNA for the CDR3: TGTGCCAGCATCTCCACTAACCTACAGGGGGCTGGAAACACCATATATTTT.